Sequencing of this T cell receptor beta chain was carried out in a study of early T cells in non-severe SARS-CoV-2 infection. This CDR3 has 13 amino acids. The germline V gene encodes CDR1 MGHRA and CDR2 YSYEKL. Deletions cut 6 bases from V and 4 bases from J, with 12 bases between. The library protocol tagged individual cDNA molecules with unique molecular identifiers. MiXCR, applied by TCRdb to the 5' RACE reads, yields one record per CDR3 protein. The top ten clones hold around 5.8% of a sample with 63,000 or so distinct CDR3 sequences, roughly 12% of them seen once. Broader study findings: Anti-spike CD8 specificities were favored by VDJdb matching, whose results missed private and CD4 specificities.

Comments on this clonotype: Its antigen is unidentified.

The chain is built from TRBV4-1 and TRBJ1-1; no definite D call. The TCR comes from an adult who was a healthcare worker with PCR-confirmed SARS-CoV-2 infection or an uninfected control (not recorded which). The sample taken for sequencing was whole blood. This chain's CDR3 is CASRREVGTEAFF. In DNA form, the CDR3 reads TGCGCCAGCAGGAGAGAGGTGGGCACTGAAGCTTTCTTT.